Below, 8 T cell receptor beta chains from the same sample are listed, as sequenced in a study of T cells in Graves' hyperthyroidism and ophthalmopathy. The TCR beta CDR3 regions underwent amplification using RNA transcripts as the source. An initial round of RT-PCR targeting the TCR CDR3 relied on the HTBI primer set. One entry per CDR3 protein, called by TCRdb with MiXCR from the multiplex PCR reads. The sample includes roughly 260,000 distinct CDR3 sequences, more than 14% of them seen just once. The sequenced material came from blood. The receptors were gathered from a woman in her thirties or forties with Graves' hyperthyroidism that later progressed to Graves' ophthalmopathy.

In this sample, this clonotype turned up a few times. This chain connects TRBV6-1 to TRBJ2-4; TRBD2 matches at 7 bases. Looked up from germline, CDR1 is MNHNS and CDR2 is SASEGT. The CDR3 totals 15 residues. V lost 6 bases, J lost 7 bases, and 12 bases stayed unmatched. The CDR3 reads CASRGSAGDGNIQYF. The CDR3 coding sequence is TGTGCCAGCAGAGGCTCGGCGGGAGACGGGAACATTCAGTACTTC.

V gene TRBV2 combines with J gene TRBJ1-4; D gene unclear. The length of the CDR3 is 14 residues. V dropped 9 bases and J dropped 2 bases, with 13 bases sitting between them. Germline CDR1 SNHLY, CDR2 FYNNEI. CDR3 protein: CASSPSQTNEKLFF. The CDR3 nucleotides are TGTGCCAGTTCCCCAAGTCAGACTAATGAAAAACTGTTTTTT.

This chain joins TRBV6-1 and TRBJ1-6; 8 positions match TRBD1. In germline, CDR1 is MNHNS, CDR2 SASEGT. Trimming cost V 6 bases and J 8 bases; bases outside gene matches: 6. The CDR3 loop spans 14 amino acids. For the CDR3, the DNA is TGTGCCAGCAGCCTGACAGGGGATGATTCACCCCTCCACTTT. Translating gives CASSLTGDDSPLHF.

V gene TRBV6-2 or TRBV6-3 combines with J gene TRBJ2-1; 10 nucleotides match TRBD2. Trimming removed 8 bases from V and 8 bases from J; junction bases left unmatched: 9. There are 14 residues in the CDR3. Per the germline V gene, CDR1 is MNHEY and CDR2 is SVGEGT. The CDR3 region has the DNA TGTGCCAGCGGATCTAGCGGGGGAAGTGATGAGCAGTTCTTC. It codes for CASGSSGGSDEQFF.

This clonotype showed up just a few times. The V gene is TRBV6-1, the J gene TRBJ2-7, with TRBD2 identical over 8 bases. The length of the CDR3 is 16 residues. J gave up 2 bases and V 2 bases, and 8 bases lay outside the gene matches. The germline gives CDR1 MNHNS, CDR2 SASEGT. CDR3 coding DNA: TGTGCCAGCAGTGAAAAGTTGCGGGAGGCCCCCTACGAGCAGTACTTC. Translated, it gives CASSEKLREAPYEQYF.

In this sample, this clonotype turned up many times. This chain connects TRBV20-1 to TRBJ2-3, with 15 bases aligning to TRBD2. V shed 6 bases and J 6 bases; nucleotides not matched to a gene: 13. Germline CDR1 is DFQATT and CDR2 is SNEGSKA (reference sequence). The CDR3 is 17 amino acids. CDR3 nucleotide sequence: TGCAGTGCGAAAATCGGGACTAGCGGGAGGTGGAGGGATACGCAGTATTTT. Translated: CSAKIGTSGRWRDTQYF.

This clonotype was seen more than once but under ten times. The rearrangement links TRBV19 to TRBJ2-5; TRBD2 agrees at 13 bases. The CDR3 loop spans 14 amino acids. Losses at the gene ends were 7 bases for V and 4 bases for J; bases not matched to a gene: 3. In germline, CDR1 is LNHDA, CDR2 SQIVND (reference sequence). The CDR3 here is CASTRTSGRETQYF. The CDR3 DNA sequence: TGTGCCAGTACTAGGACTAGCGGGAGAGAGACCCAGTACTTC. Supplemented by reference TRBV19 and TRBJ2-5, the full variable domain reads DGGITQSPKYLFRKEGQNVTLSCEQNLNHDAMYWYRQDPGQGLRLIYYSQIVNDFQKGDIAEGYSVSREKKESFPLTVTSAQKNPTAFYLCASTRTSGRETQYFGPGTRLLVL.

This clonotype occurred many times. The gene calls are TRBV7-9 and TRBJ2-5; TRBD1 agrees at 8 bases. In germline, CDR1 is SEHNR, CDR2 FQNEAQ (reference sequence). This CDR3 has 14 amino acids. The J segment lost 5 bases and the V segment lost 3 bases, leaving 5 bases of the junction unmatched. The CDR3 DNA follows: TGTGCCAGCAGCTTTAGGACAGGGTGGGAGACCCAGTACTTC. Protein: CASSFRTGWETQYF.